These 20 T cell receptor beta chains originate from one sample sequenced in a study of patients and donors after allogeneic stem cell transplantation. From the RT-PCR reads, TCRdb called clonotypes with MiXCR, one entry per CDR3 protein. The repertoire holds approximately 170,000 distinct CDR3 sequences, with about 32% as singletons. The sequencing input was blood, either unsorted or a sorted T cell fraction (not recorded which). The origin of the receptors is a human donor who was either an allogeneic HSCT recipient or a stem cell or donor lymphocyte infusion donor (not recorded which). It is not recorded whose cells these are; they may come from a transplant donor.

J is TRBJ1-6 and V is TRBV5-1, with 8 bases that match TRBD1. V lost 3 bases and J lost 9; bases outside the gene matches: 8. Germline-derived CDR1 and CDR2 are SGHRS and YFSETQ. The CDR3 is 15 amino acids. CDR3 DNA: TGCGCCAGCAGCTCAACCACAGGGGGACTTTCACCCCTCCACTTT. Protein product: CASSSTTGGLSPLHF.

The chain joins TRBV6-1 to TRBJ1-2, with a possible D match to TRBD1 (6 bases). The CDR3 runs to 16 residues. Per germline, CDR1 MNHNS and CDR2 SASEGT. Deletions cut 2 bases from V and 2 bases from J, with 15 bases between. The DNA for the CDR3 is TGTGCCAGCAGTGAAAGGGATACAGGGTTGAACTATGGCTACACCTTC. This sequence encodes CASSERDTGLNYGYTF.

The chain recombines TRBV5-1 with TRBJ2-1; 8 bases map to TRBD2. This CDR3 comprises 16 residues. The V segment lost 3 bases and the J segment 12 bases; nucleotides outside the gene matches: 17. Germline CDR1 reads SGHRS; CDR2 reads YFSETQ. CDR3 coding DNA: TGCGCCAGCAGCTATGCTGGTAGCGGGATGGAAGTAGGGCAGTTCTTC. Translating gives CASSYAGSGMEVGQFF.

This clonotype was seen a few times. The V gene is TRBV7-8, the J gene TRBJ2-1, with TRBD2 identical over 10 bases. J gave up 7 bases and V 2 bases, and 8 bases lay outside the gene matches. This CDR3 contains 16 residues. Germline V lookup: CDR1 SGHVS, CDR2 FQNEAQ. CDR3 loop: CASSLHPSGSDNEQFF. In nucleotides, the CDR3 is TGTGCCAGCAGCTTACACCCTAGCGGGAGTGATAATGAGCAGTTCTTC.

This sequence joins TRBV7-8 and TRBJ1-6; 9 nucleotides line up with TRBD1. The CDR3 has 15 amino acids. Trimming took 5 bases from V and 7 from J; bases not matched to a gene: 6. Germline V gene data show CDR1 as SGHVS and CDR2 as FQNEAQ. The chain's CDR3 is CASSPGGQGNSPLHF. In DNA, the CDR3 is TGTGCCAGCAGCCCCGGAGGACAGGGGAATTCACCCCTCCACTTT.

The chain recombines TRBV12-3 or TRBV12-4 with TRBJ2-1, with 12 bases that match TRBD2. CDR3 size: 14 residues. V was pared by 6 bases and J by 7 bases, with 4 bases of the junction left unmatched. CDR3 loop: CASSLAGGNNEQFF. The CDR3 nucleotides are TGTGCCAGCAGCCTAGCGGGAGGGAATAATGAGCAGTTCTTC.

This clonotype was recorded many times. V and J are TRBV29-1 and TRBJ1-1, with 8 bases fitting TRBD1. The V segment lost 2 bases and the J segment 5 bases; nucleotides outside the gene matches: 4. This CDR3 region has 13 residues. Germline V gives CDR1 SQVTM, CDR2 ANQGSEA. CDR3 DNA: TGCAGCGTTGAAAGACAGGGGATGACTGAAGCTTTCTTT. Its translation: CSVERQGMTEAFF.

The chain carries TRBV2 and TRBJ1-6; D perhaps matches TRBD1 (5 bases). The CDR3 runs 16 residues. Trimming removed 2 bases at V and 3 bases at J, with 11 bases between. The V gene's germline CDR1 is SNHLY and CDR2 FYNNEI. As DNA, the CDR3 is TGTGCCAGCAGTGAACGTGGGACTAACTATAATTCACCCCTCCACTTT. It specifies CASSERGTNYNSPLHF.

The J gene is TRBJ2-1, the V gene TRBV12-3 or TRBV12-4; 9 bases align to TRBD2. The CDR3 runs 13 residues. V shed 1 base and J 16 bases; nucleotides not matched to a gene: 8. The CDR3 reads CASSLVLAGWSFF. The CDR3 coding sequence is TGTGCCAGCAGTTTAGTCCTAGCGGGATGGAGCTTCTTC.

The table lists this clonotype with a few counts. This chain joins TRBV4-3 and TRBJ1-5; the D is unclear. This CDR3 region has 13 residues. Deletions cut 0 bases from V and 9 bases from J, with 9 bases between. Germline V gives CDR1 LGHNA, CDR2 YSLEER. The CDR3 loop reads CASSQDLARPQHF. In DNA form, the CDR3 reads TGCGCCAGCAGCCAAGATCTCGCGCGGCCCCAGCATTTT.

The V call is TRBV30, the J call TRBJ2-3, with D possibly being TRBD2 (6 bases). Germline V gene sequence: CDR1 GTSNPN, CDR2 SVGIG (reference sequence). Trimming removed 0 bases from V and 5 bases from J, with 12 bases in between. The CDR3 length is 14 residues. CDR3: CAWSVGAGLDTQYF. CDR3 sequence (DNA): TGTGCCTGGAGTGTAGGGGCGGGACTAGATACGCAGTATTTT.

The rearrangement links TRBV7-2 to TRBJ2-5, with D perhaps matching TRBD1 (6 bases). CDR1 and CDR2 (germline): SGHTA, FQGNSA. This CDR3 is 13 amino acids long. Trimming removed 4 bases at V and 3 bases at J, with 9 bases between. The CDR3 sequence: CASSSTGKETQYF. CDR3 coding DNA: TGTGCCAGCAGCTCTACAGGGAAAGAGACCCAGTACTTC.

The chain combines TRBV5-1 with TRBJ2-1; the D is unclear. The CDR3 contains 13 residues. Germline V gene lookup returns CDR1 SGHRS and CDR2 YFSETQ. The V and J ends lost 4 bases and 5 bases respectively, with 10 bases between them. CDR3 region: CASSTVLDNEQFF. CDR3 DNA: TGCGCCAGCAGCACCGTCCTCGACAATGAGCAGTTCTTC.

The chain recombines TRBV5-1 with TRBJ2-4, with D perhaps matching TRBD1 (5 bases). The germline gives CDR1 SGHRS, CDR2 YFSETQ. This CDR3 contains 14 residues. The V end was cut by 4 bases, the J end by 14 bases, with 22 bases between. The CDR3 nucleotides read TGCGCCAGCAGCCTGACAGTTACCAATAGTAGAGAGTACTTC. Protein: CASSLTVTNSREYF.

This clonotype was seen more than once but under ten times. The chain couples TRBV3-2 to TRBJ1-2; the D segment call TRBD1 is taken from the table without a DNA check. TRBV3-2 is a pseudogene. This CDR3 is 17 amino acids long. This CDR3 is CASSQETNGTGSYGYTF. The DNA for the CDR3 is TGTGCCAGCAGCCAAGAAACCAACGGGACAGGGTCGTATGGCTACACCTTC.

The gene calls are TRBV11-2 and TRBJ2-1; D unresolved. This CDR3 has 10 residues. Trimming removed 6 bases from V and 10 bases from J, with 7 bases in between. Germline CDR1 and CDR2: SGHAT and FQNNGV. The CDR3 is CASRTKEQFF. In nucleotides, the CDR3 is TGTGCCAGCAGGACCAAAGAGCAGTTCTTC.

The genes are TRBV4-2 and TRBJ1-5; D is possibly TRBD1 (5 bases). With 0 bases removed from V and 4 bases from J, the gap between germline ends came to 13 bases. There are 16 residues in the CDR3. Germline V gene sequence: CDR1 LGHNA, CDR2 YNFKEQ. The CDR3 DNA follows: TGTGCCAGCAGCCAAGAGGGAGGAGGGGTGAATCAGCCCCAGCATTTT. Encoded protein: CASSQEGGGVNQPQHF.

This chain connects TRBV4-3 to TRBJ1-3; D call uncertain. This CDR3 is 15 amino acids long. CDR1 and CDR2 from the germline V gene are LGHNA and YSLEER. Trimming cost V 0 bases and J 4 bases, with 10 bases left between them. The chain's CDR3 is CASSQDRGVGNTIYF. The CDR3 region has the DNA TGCGCCAGCAGCCAAGATCGCGGGGTCGGAAACACCATATATTTT.

The chain has TRBV12-3 or TRBV12-4 and TRBJ2-1, with TRBD2 as a possible D gene (6 bases). The CDR3 totals 12 residues. Between the trimmed V and J ends, which lost 5 bases and 8 bases, there was a span of 10 bases. CDR3 bases: TGTGCCAGCAGTCCTCTAGCGTATGAGCAGTTCTTC. This codes for CASSPLAYEQFF.

This clonotype was seen many times. The gene calls are TRBV20-1 and TRBJ1-3; D is unclear. The CDR3 is made up of 13 amino acids. V was clipped by 6 bases and J by 9 bases, with 18 bases between them. CDR1 is DFQATT, CDR2 SNEGSKA, per germline (reference sequence). CDR3 loop: CSALRRPDSTIYF. The DNA of the CDR3 is TGCAGTGCCCTGCGGCGGCCGGATAGCACCATATATTTT.